What follows are 32 T cell receptor beta chains derived from one specimen sequenced in a study of cytomegalovirus exposure and HLA in healthy donors (dated by TCRdb to between 2016 and 2019). Preparation of the library involved the immunoSEQ multiplex PCR assay. A mixture of 60 forward primers for TCR Vbeta segments and 13 reverse primers for TCR Jbeta segments was used in the multiplex PCR. Imported from immuneACCESS, the table was reduced by TCRdb to in-frame sequences with V and J called. These copies leave out some clones; in studies compared against another copy, an unresolved V gene accounts for under half, and the cause of the remainder is not known. This sample is represented by roughly 150,000 clones; approximately 83% of them were singletons. Around 2% of the sample comes from the top ten. The sequencing sample was made of PBMCs. These receptors all come from a woman aged 40 to 50 in good health and CMV-seronegative.

The V call is TRBV4-1, the J call TRBJ1-1; D possibly corresponds to TRBD1 (6 bases). With 0 bases removed from V and 11 bases from J, the gap between germline ends came to 10 bases. The CDR3 spans 12 residues. Per germline, CDR1 MGHRA and CDR2 YSYEKL. The CDR3 DNA sequence: TGCGCCAGCAGCCAAGAGGGGGCGCTCGCTTTCTTT. This translates into CASSQEGALAFF.

The chain couples TRBV6-1 to TRBJ2-5; D uncertain. The germline gives CDR1 MNHNS, CDR2 SASEGT. Between the trimmed V and J ends, which lost 3 bases and 1 base, there was a span of 9 bases. The CDR3 has 14 residues. The CDR3 loop is CASSESTLQETQYF. The DNA for the CDR3 is TGTGCCAGCAGTGAGAGTACCCTCCAAGAGACCCAGTACTTC.

The chain carries TRBV6-6 and TRBJ2-7, with D possibly TRBD1 on 5 matching bases. Trimming stripped 7 bases from V and 0 bases from J, with 10 bases between. Germline CDR1 is MNHNY and CDR2 is SVGAGI (reference sequence). This CDR3 is built from 13 residues. The CDR3 spells CASTYRTSYEQYF. Here the CDR3 DNA reads TGTGCCAGCACATACAGGACCTCCTACGAGCAGTACTTC.

This chain links TRBV30 with TRBJ1-2; D not resolved. Germline CDR1 is GTSNPN and CDR2 is SVGIG (reference sequence). The CDR3 length is 12 residues. The ends were cut back, 0 bases at V and 9 bases at J, with 11 bases in the middle. Here the CDR3 DNA reads TGTGCCTGGAGTGTACGTGTGGGCAGCTACACCTTC. Translation: CAWSVRVGSYTF.

V is TRBV11-3 and J is TRBJ1-3; D unresolved. CDR3 size: 14 residues. Germline CDR1 reads SGHNT; CDR2 reads YENEEA. With 1 base removed from V and 2 bases from J, the gap between germline ends came to 6 bases. The chain's CDR3 is CASSLGGAGNTIYF. The CDR3, as DNA: TGTGCCAGCAGCTTAGGCGGGGCTGGAAACACCATATATTTT.

This clone was picked up a small number of times. The CDR3 here is CASSAQTGISYEQYF. CDR3 coding DNA: TGTGCCAGCAGCGCTCAGACGGGGATCTCCTACGAGCAGTACTTC. This chain connects TRBV9 to TRBJ2-7, with D possibly TRBD2 on 5 matching bases. Trimming removed 3 bases from V and 0 bases from J, with 13 bases in between. Germline CDR1 SGDLS, CDR2 YYNGEE. CDR3 length: 15 amino acids.

J is TRBJ2-2 and V is TRBV27; 7 positions match TRBD2. Trimming cost V 3 bases and J 5 bases; bases outside gene matches: 12. Germline V gene data show CDR1 as MNHEY and CDR2 as SMNVEV (reference sequence). The CDR3 has 17 residues. The CDR3 DNA is TGTGCCAGCAGTTTCCGAGGCGGGAGTGGGAGGACCGGGGAGCTGTTTTTT. Amino acids: CASSFRGGSGRTGELFF.

CDR3 loop: CAWSVAVGEVHEQYF. The CDR3 DNA reads as TGTGCCTGGAGTGTGGCCGTGGGGGAGGTCCACGAGCAGTACTTC. The rearrangement uses TRBV30 and TRBJ2-7, with a possible D match to TRBD2 (6 bases). CDR1 is GTSNPN, CDR2 SVGIG, per germline (reference sequence). The ends were cut back, 0 bases at V and 5 bases at J, with 17 bases in the middle. The CDR3 spans 15 residues.

V usage is TRBV19 and J usage is TRBJ2-3; D remains unclear. Trimming took 3 bases from V and 4 from J, leaving 5 bases between them. The germline V gene encodes CDR1 LNHDA and CDR2 SQIVND (reference sequence). This CDR3 is built from 12 residues. The CDR3 is CASSIAADTQYF. In DNA, the CDR3 is TGTGCCAGTAGTATCGCAGCAGATACGCAGTATTTT.

The rearrangement joins TRBV27 to TRBJ1-2; 11 nucleotides agree with TRBD1. Germline CDR1 and CDR2: MNHEY and SMNVEV (reference sequence). The CDR3 is 15 residues long. V was pared by 5 bases and J by 4 bases, with 6 bases of the junction left unmatched. CDR3 in amino acids: CASSSGTGGFYGYTF. The CDR3 DNA is TGTGCCAGCAGTAGTGGGACAGGGGGTTTCTATGGCTACACCTTC.

The chain combines TRBV4-1 with TRBJ1-4, with TRBD1 matching over 8 bases. J was trimmed by 5 bases and V by 3 bases; bases with no gene match: 8. The CDR3 spans 16 residues. Germline lookup yields CDR1 MGHRA and CDR2 YSYEKL. The CDR3 region is CASSQGTGNGNEKLFF. The CDR3 region has the DNA TGCGCCAGCAGCCAGGGGACAGGAAACGGCAATGAAAAACTGTTTTTT.

V and J are TRBV5-1 and TRBJ2-2, with unresolved D. The CDR3 totals 19 residues. In germline, CDR1 is SGHRS, CDR2 YFSETQ. V lost 0 bases to trimming and J lost 3 bases, with 21 bases between them. The CDR3 DNA is TGCGCCAGCAGCTTGGGGGTTGCGGCACTTTCCCTACACACCGGGGAGCTGTTTTTT. Translated: CASSLGVAALSLHTGELFF.

This clone is a singleton in its sample. The CDR3 nucleotides read TGTGCCAGCAGCTCCGGCCGAATGGGCCAGGTGACTAACTATGGCTACACCTTC. Translated, it gives CASSSGRMGQVTNYGYTF. This chain uses TRBV13 with TRBJ1-2, with D unclear. The V gene's germline CDR1 is PRHDT and CDR2 FYEKMQ (reference sequence). Deletions cut 4 bases from V and 0 bases from J, with 21 bases between. The CDR3 has 18 amino acids.

This sequence joins TRBV28 and TRBJ2-1, with TRBD2 matching 12 bases. The CDR3 spans 16 residues. Germline values: CDR1 MDHEN, CDR2 SYDVKM. V lost 2 bases, J lost 7 bases, and 6 bases stayed unmatched. CDR3 protein: CASSLVTSGSKNEQFF. The CDR3, as DNA: TGTGCCAGCAGTTTAGTGACTAGCGGGAGTAAGAATGAGCAGTTCTTC.

The chain links TRBV5-5 to TRBJ1-6; 11 bases are shared with TRBD1. Losses at the gene ends were 2 bases for V and 10 bases for J; bases not matched to a gene: 2. Germline CDR1 SGHKS, CDR2 YYEKEE (reference sequence). The CDR3 extends over 14 amino acids. CDR3 in DNA: TGTGCCAGCAGCTTCGGGACAGGGGGGTCACCCCTCCACTTT. Translating gives CASSFGTGGSPLHF.

The chain uses TRBV5-1 and TRBJ2-1; 11 bases match TRBD2. The V gene's germline CDR1 is SGHRS and CDR2 YFSETQ. The V gene end was trimmed by 3 bases and the J gene end by 8 bases; junction bases not matched to a gene: 10. The CDR3 runs to 16 residues. In nucleotides, the CDR3 is TGCGCCAGCAGCTCCAGGCTAGCGGGAGGAGGGCATGAGCAGTTCTTC. It specifies CASSSRLAGGGHEQFF.

V gene TRBV5-4 combines with J gene TRBJ2-1, with D unresolved. This CDR3 spans 11 amino acids. V lost 3 bases to trimming and J lost 6 bases, with 4 bases between them. Per the germline V gene, CDR1 is SGHNT and CDR2 is YYREEE (reference sequence). The DNA of the CDR3 is TGTGCCAGCAGCTCTAGCAATGAGCAGTTCTTC. This sequence encodes CASSSSNEQFF.

The chain combines TRBV6-1 with TRBJ2-3, with D possibly TRBD1 on 6 matching bases. Germline V gene lookup returns CDR1 MNHNS and CDR2 SASEGT. The V end lost 4 bases, the J end lost 9 bases, and 14 bases lay between the germline ends. CDR3 length: 13 amino acids. Here the CDR3 DNA reads TGTGCCAGCAGTGCAGGGGAGCGGAACACGCAGTATTTT. It translates to CASSAGERNTQYF.

The CDR3 DNA follows: TGTGCCAGCAGCCAATTAGGCGGCAGATTTCTCAATGAGCAGTTCTTC. This gives the protein CASSQLGGRFLNEQFF. The V and J genes are TRBV14 and TRBJ2-1; D uncertain. With 2 bases removed from V and 6 bases from J, the gap between germline ends came to 17 bases. This CDR3 has 16 residues. Germline loops: CDR1 SGHDN, CDR2 FVKESK.

V is TRBV18 and J is TRBJ2-3, with 8 nucleotides matching TRBD2. The germline V gene has CDR1 KGHSH and CDR2 LQKENI. The length of the CDR3 is 14 residues. With V trimmed by 10 bases and J by 0 bases, 6 bases remained unmatched. In nucleotides, the CDR3 is TGTGCCAACTCGCGGGGGGTCAGCACAGATACGCAGTATTTT. It specifies CANSRGVSTDTQYF. The full variable domain, completed using reference TRBV18 and TRBJ2-3, is NAGVMQNPRHLVRRRGQEARLRCSPMKGHSHVYWYRQLPEEGLKFMVYLQKENIIDESGMPKERFSAEFPKEGPSILRIQQVVRGDSAAYFCANSRGVSTDTQYFGPGTRLTVL.

The chain uses TRBV30 and TRBJ2-5; 10 nucleotides align to TRBD2. Germline loops: CDR1 GTSNPN, CDR2 SVGIG (reference sequence). The CDR3 has 12 residues. The V gene end was trimmed by 4 bases and the J gene end by 7 bases; junction bases not matched to a gene: 3. Here the CDR3 DNA reads TGTGCCTGGACTAGCGGGGGACGGACCCAGTACTTC. Its translation: CAWTSGGRTQYF.

This chain joins TRBV2 and TRBJ2-3; TRBD2 matches at 11 bases. Germline V gene data show CDR1 as SNHLY and CDR2 as FYNNEI. The V gene end was trimmed by 9 bases and the J gene end by 0 bases; junction bases not matched to a gene: 5. The CDR3 is 15 amino acids. The CDR3 bases are TGTGCCAGTGTAGCGGGGGGGCTTAGCACAGATACGCAGTATTTT. Protein sequence: CASVAGGLSTDTQYF.

The V call is TRBV9, the J call TRBJ2-3; D ambiguous. The CDR3 has 16 amino acids. V lost 2 bases and J lost 0, with 13 bases in between. Per germline, CDR1 SGDLS and CDR2 YYNGEE. CDR3 protein: CASSVSPQMSTDTQYF. The CDR3 coding sequence is TGTGCCAGCAGCGTGTCTCCCCAGATGAGCACAGATACGCAGTATTTT.

The chain couples TRBV28 to TRBJ2-2; 7 bases are shared with TRBD1. The CDR3 extends over 14 amino acids. From germline, CDR1 is MDHEN and CDR2 SYDVKM. V trimming: 2 bases; J trimming: 4 bases; junction bases outside the gene matches: 1. This CDR3 reads CASSLGQATGELFF. In DNA form, the CDR3 reads TGTGCCAGCAGTTTAGGACAGGCCACCGGGGAGCTGTTTTTT.

This sequence joins TRBV10-3 and TRBJ2-2; no clear D. The germline V gene has CDR1 ENHRY and CDR2 SYGVKD. This CDR3 spans 12 amino acids. V lost 4 bases, J lost 2 bases, and 2 bases lay in between. CDR3 amino acids: CAISANTGELFF. In DNA, the CDR3 is TGTGCCATCAGTGCAAACACCGGGGAGCTGTTTTTT.

CDR3 sequence (DNA): TGTGCCAGCAGCTTGTCTCAGTTCTTC. It specifies CASSLSQFF. The chain uses TRBV5-8 and TRBJ2-1, with D uncertain. This CDR3 has 9 amino acids. Trimming cost V 1 base and J 13 bases, with 3 bases left between them. CDR1 and CDR2 from the germline V gene are SGHTS and YDEGEE.

The genes are TRBV5-1 and TRBJ2-1; 7 bases are a match to TRBD1. J gave up 1 base and V 7 bases, and 2 bases lay outside the gene matches. Germline assignment: CDR1 SGHRS and CDR2 YFSETQ. CDR3 length: 13 residues. In DNA, the CDR3 is TGCGCCAGCGGCAGGGGGTCCTACAATGAGCAGTTCTTC. This gives the protein CASGRGSYNEQFF.

This clone appeared a few times. V usage is TRBV19 and J usage is TRBJ1-6; D gene ambiguous. Trimming removed 4 bases at V and 4 bases at J, with 5 bases between. Germline assignment: CDR1 LNHDA and CDR2 SQIVND (reference sequence). The CDR3 is 13 residues long. The chain's CDR3 is CASSTQYNSPLHF. The DNA for the CDR3 is TGTGCCAGTAGTACCCAATATAATTCACCCCTCCACTTT.

Only one count was recorded for this clone. The rearrangement links TRBV5-5 to TRBJ1-3; a possible D gene is TRBD1 (6 bases). CDR3 length equals 17 residues. CDR1 and CDR2 (germline): SGHKS, YYEKEE (reference sequence). V lost 4 bases and J lost 5, with 22 bases in between. CDR3 loop: CASSSGSTAGARNTIYF. The CDR3 DNA sequence: TGTGCCAGCAGCAGCGGATCCACAGCAGGGGCTAGAAACACCATATATTTT.

The chain employs TRBV5-1 and TRBJ1-2; maybe TRBD1 (5 bases). There are 17 residues in the CDR3. Germline lookup yields CDR1 SGHRS and CDR2 YFSETQ. Trimming removed 0 bases at V and 8 bases at J, with 23 bases between. CDR3 amino acids: CASSLVVVGGVGKGYTF. For the CDR3, the DNA is TGCGCCAGCAGCTTGGTAGTCGTCGGGGGAGTGGGTAAGGGCTACACCTTC.

The CDR3 DNA sequence: TGCGCCAGCAGCCAACGAGACAGGGCTAATGAAAAACTGTTTTTT. Residues: CASSQRDRANEKLFF. The J gene is TRBJ1-4, the V gene TRBV4-1; TRBD1 matches at 7 bases. CDR1 is MGHRA and CDR2 is YSYEKL in the germline V gene. The CDR3 is 15 residues long. Unmatched junction bases numbered 3, after V lost 2 bases and J lost 3 bases.

The chain recombines TRBV6-5 with TRBJ1-1, with 8 positions matching TRBD1. Per germline, CDR1 MNHEY and CDR2 SVGAGI. J was trimmed by 5 bases and V by 6 bases; bases with no gene match: 11. The CDR3 has 15 residues. In nucleotides, the CDR3 is TGTGCCAGCAGAACCGGAACAGGGGGGGGGACTGAAGCTTTCTTT. It is translated as CASRTGTGGGTEAFF.